Sequencing of this TCR beta chain was carried out in a study of blood T cells in healthy people across ages. Using a J-beta primer mix together with a sample-barcoded 5' primer, a second PCR was run for roughly 6 to 11 cycles. Via MiXCR, TCRdb re-called the 5' RACE reads, giving one row per CDR3 protein. The sample includes hundreds of thousands of distinct CDR3 sequences, around two fifths of them seen just once. Per germline, CDR1 SGHTA and CDR2 FQGNSA. CDR3 length: 14 residues. The trim removed 4 bases at V and 4 bases at J, leaving 4 bases unmatched. At least 6.5 million PBMCs were isolated per sample.

The J gene is TRBJ1-3, the V gene TRBV7-2; 7 positions agree with TRBD1. This clonotype was obtained from a man older than 75 in good health. Sequenced input: blood. CDR3 sequence (DNA): TGTGCCAGCAGCTATGGGACAGCCGGAAACACCATATATTTT. Translation gives CASSYGTAGNTIYF.